This TCR beta chain is from a study of blood T cell repertoires in COVID-19. Overall study: Samples came from the United States, Italy and Spain, spanning acute and convalescent COVID-19. T cells, B-cell-depleted T cells, or PBMCs supplied cDNA or gDNA.

In the original processing: Reference gene primer amplification gave nucleated cell count estimates. The protocol was immunoSEQ multiplex PCR, while the TCRdb copy is restricted to in-frame clones and leaves out a portion. V and J calls and clone size are as listed in that table; D and trimming were resolved from the DNA. The sample comprises roughly 330,000 clones, approximately 88% of which are singletons, and 3.5% to 4.5% rests with the top ten. This CDR3 has 14 residues. Germline V gives CDR1 SEHNR, CDR2 FQNEAQ (reference sequence). V was trimmed by 5 bases and J by 0 bases, leaving 10 bases between them. Only one count was recorded for this clone.

The TCR was taken from a woman aged 50 to 65 with active or convalescent COVID-19. Sequenced input: peripheral blood. V is TRBV7-9 and J is TRBJ1-1, with D possibly matching TRBD1 (5 bases). CDR3 region: CASSAGYMNTEAFF. The CDR3 region has the DNA TGTGCCAGCAGCGCAGGGTATATGAACACTGAAGCTTTCTTT.